The following is a T cell receptor (beta chain) sequence with its context. The data derive from a study of CD8 T cells in Susac syndrome. In germline, CDR1 is MNHNS, CDR2 SASEGT. V lost 7 bases, J lost 0 bases, and 10 bases lay in between. The CDR3 covers 13 residues. From blood CD8+ and CD4+ T cells, the TCR beta chain was sequenced. RNA was extracted with the RNeasy kit, and a quantity of roughly 0.5 to 1 ug was reverse transcribed using random hexamers. TCRdb passed the immunoSEQ multiplex PCR reads through MiXCR, listing each CDR3 protein once. The sample shows approximately 170,000 distinct CDR3 sequences, just under 95% of them seen only once.

The chain recombines TRBV6-1 with TRBJ2-7; D perhaps matches TRBD1 (5 bases). The sequence came from a human donor in good health. The sequenced material came from CD4+ T cells from PBMCs. CDR3 nucleotides: TGTGCCAGCACCAGACAGTACTCCTACGAGCAGTACTTC. Its protein product is CASTRQYSYEQYF.